The next 17 T cell receptor beta chains were all read from a single sample in a study of blood T cells in healthy people across ages. The authors ran a second PCR of roughly 6 to 12 cycles using a sample-barcoded 5' primer and a J-beta primer mix. MiXCR, applied by TCRdb to the 5' RACE reads, yields one record per CDR3 protein. The sample records around 690,000 distinct CDR3 sequences, 58% being singletons. The specimen sequenced was blood. Every receptor here comes from a man between 60 and 70 years old in good health.

V usage is TRBV7-9 and J usage is TRBJ2-1; 13 nucleotides agree with TRBD2. This CDR3 has 17 amino acids. From germline, CDR1 is SEHNR and CDR2 FQNEAQ (reference sequence). Trimming took 4 bases from V and 8 from J; bases not matched to a gene: 11. The DNA for the CDR3 is TGTGCCAGCAGCTCCACGAGGACTAGCGGGGGACGGGATGAGCAGTTCTTC. Translation gives CASSSTRTSGGRDEQFF.

This clonotype was detected a few times. The chain has TRBV4-1 and TRBJ2-1, with 9 bases lining up with TRBD1. Per germline, CDR1 MGHRA and CDR2 YSYEKL. The CDR3 spans 16 residues. With V trimmed by 2 bases and J by 5 bases, 7 bases remained unmatched. The CDR3 spells CASSQILGQGNNEQFF. In nucleotides, the CDR3 is TGCGCCAGCAGCCAAATACTCGGACAGGGGAACAATGAGCAGTTCTTC.

This clonotype was detected once. The chain employs TRBV6-5 and TRBJ2-5, with 13 bases matching TRBD2. CDR3 length: 17 residues. V dropped 7 bases and J dropped 2; count of bases not matched to a gene: 10. The V gene's germline CDR1 is MNHEY and CDR2 SVGAGI. DNA of the CDR3: TGTGCCAGCATTAGACTAGCGGGGGGCGGGGGACAAGAGACCCAGTACTTC. Protein: CASIRLAGGGGQETQYF.

This clonotype was recorded only once. The rearrangement links TRBV7-9 to TRBJ1-2; possible D gene TRBD1, 6 bases. The CDR3 sequence is 14 residues long. V was pared by 2 bases and J by 7 bases, with 14 bases between. Looked up from germline, CDR1 is SEHNR and CDR2 is FQNEAQ (reference sequence). CDR3: CASSLQQGVSGYTF. CDR3 DNA sequence: TGTGCCAGCAGCTTACAACAGGGAGTCTCTGGCTACACCTTC. The variable domain in full, completed from reference TRBV7-9 and TRBJ1-2, reads DTGVSQNPRHKITKRGQNVTFRCDPISEHNRLYWYRQTLGQGPEFLTYFQNEAQLEKSRLLSDRFSAERPKGSFSTLEIQRTEQGDSAMYLCASSLQQGVSGYTFGSGTRLTVV.

The chain carries TRBV4-1 and TRBJ1-2, with 9 bases identical to TRBD1. The junction had 17 bases not matched to a gene; V was cut back by 7 bases and J by 8 bases. The germline CDR1 and CDR2 sequences are MGHRA and YSYEKL. This CDR3 region has 16 residues. The CDR3 bases are TGCGCCAGCAACAGACTCGGGGACAGGGAGGCAGGCGGCTACACCTTC. Translated: CASNRLGDREAGGYTF.

The J gene is TRBJ2-3, the V gene TRBV4-1; TRBD2 matches 9 bases. The CDR3 consists of 16 residues. Germline loops: CDR1 MGHRA, CDR2 YSYEKL. V dropped 5 bases and J dropped 2; count of bases not matched to a gene: 8. The CDR3 loop reads CASSWRGTSNTDTQYF. The CDR3 coding sequence is TGCGCCAGCAGCTGGAGAGGGACTAGCAACACAGATACGCAGTATTTT.

CDR3 sequence: CASSIGTSRGDTQYF. CDR3 DNA sequence: TGCGCCAGCAGCATCGGGACTAGCCGAGGAGATACGCAGTATTTT. The V gene is TRBV5-1, the J gene TRBJ2-3, with 9 bases matching TRBD2. With V trimmed by 4 bases and J by 5 bases, 8 bases remained unmatched. There are 15 residues in the CDR3. Germline CDR1 is SGHRS and CDR2 is YFSETQ.

CDR3 DNA: TGTGCCATCAGAAGGGAAAACAGGGATAGCACAGATACGCAGTATTTT. It codes for CAIRRENRDSTDTQYF. The J gene is TRBJ2-3, the V gene TRBV10-3; the D gene is possibly TRBD1 (6 bases). The CDR3 spans 16 residues. Germline lookup yields CDR1 ENHRY and CDR2 SYGVKD. V was shortened by 6 bases and J by 0 bases, with 16 bases between the two germline ends.

The CDR3 region has the DNA TGCGCCAGCAGCCAAGAGGGCAGGGGCCCCTACGAGCAGTACTTC. It translates to CASSQEGRGPYEQYF. V and J are TRBV4-1 and TRBJ2-4, with D possibly TRBD1 on 6 matching bases. The J call could be wrong; TRBJ2-7 is a better fit for the DNA end. Germline V gene sequence: CDR1 MGHRA, CDR2 YSYEKL. This CDR3 has 15 residues.

This chain joins TRBV5-1 and TRBJ2-3; the match to TRBD2 covers 13 bases. This CDR3 has 17 residues. V shed 0 bases and J 2 bases; nucleotides not matched to a gene: 3. Germline CDR1 is SGHRS and CDR2 is YFSETQ. The CDR3 DNA is TGCGCCAGCAGCTTGGGGGGACTAGCGGGGTTCACAGATACGCAGTATTTT. Encoded protein: CASSLGGLAGFTDTQYF.

This chain links TRBV15 with TRBJ2-7, with a tentative D call TRBD2 (5 bases). Trimming took off 1 base at V and 2 bases at J, with 9 bases between the two ends. The germline gives CDR1 LNHNV, CDR2 YYDKDF (reference sequence). This CDR3 is 14 amino acids long. CDR3 DNA sequence: TGTGCCACCAGCAGAGGTAGCGCCGCCTACGAGCAGTACTTC. Translated: CATSRGSAAYEQYF.

The gene calls are TRBV10-3 and TRBJ2-5; TRBD1 matches at 12 bases. J lost 4 bases, V lost 3 bases, and 9 bases had no gene match. Germline V gene lookup returns CDR1 ENHRY and CDR2 SYGVKD. This CDR3 contains 17 residues. The DNA of the CDR3 is TGTGCCATCAGTGATAGAACGGGACAGGGGGCAGGAGAGACCCAGTACTTC. Residues: CAISDRTGQGAGETQYF.

This clonotype was seen a single time. V is TRBV7-9 and J is TRBJ2-5; 8 bases line up with TRBD1. In germline, CDR1 is SEHNR, CDR2 FQNEAQ (reference sequence). The CDR3 has 14 amino acids. The ends lost 5 bases at V and 7 bases at J; junction bases unmatched: 9. In nucleotides, the CDR3 is TGTGCCAGCAGCGGCGGGACAGGCGGAGGGACCCAGTACTTC. The encoded protein is CASSGGTGGGTQYF.

The CDR3 spells CASALDLAEIQETQYF. The CDR3 DNA follows: TGTGCCAGCGCACTGGACCTAGCGGAAATACAAGAGACCCAGTACTTC. The V call is TRBV16, the J call TRBJ2-5; 7 nucleotides match TRBD2. V was pared by 8 bases and J by 2 bases, with 14 bases of the junction left unmatched. The V gene's germline CDR1 is KGHSY and CDR2 FQNENV. The CDR3 contains 16 residues.

V is TRBV6-5 and J is TRBJ2-3, with a weak D call TRBD2 (5 bases). Between the trimmed V and J ends, which lost 2 bases and 1 base, there was a span of 13 bases. The CDR3 runs to 16 residues. The germline V gene encodes CDR1 MNHEY and CDR2 SVGAGI. In DNA, the CDR3 is TGTGCCAGCAGTTACGATCTAGCTCGCGGCACAGATACGCAGTATTTT. Translating it yields CASSYDLARGTDTQYF.

The V call is TRBV10-3, the J call TRBJ2-6; weak D call: TRBD1 (5 bases). Germline assignment: CDR1 ENHRY and CDR2 SYGVKD. The V end was cut by 0 bases, the J end by 4 bases, with 16 bases between. The CDR3 is 18 residues long. The DNA for the CDR3 is TGTGCCATCAGTGAGTCAGCAGGGATTGGGGCCGGGGCCAACGTCCTGACTTTC. Protein: CAISESAGIGAGANVLTF.

The rearrangement uses TRBV4-1 and TRBJ1-4; TRBD1 aligns across 11 bases. Unmatched junction bases numbered 6, after V lost 3 bases and J lost 6 bases. The CDR3 runs to 16 residues. CDR1 is MGHRA and CDR2 is YSYEKL in the germline V gene. Written as DNA, the CDR3 is TGCGCCAGCAGCCAGACACCGGGACAGGGGGATGAAAAACTGTTTTTT. Translation: CASSQTPGQGDEKLFF.